The source of this T cell receptor beta chain is a study of blood T cell repertoires in COVID-19 (dated by TCRdb to 2020 to 2021). The study in broad terms: Samples from collaborators originated in the United States, Italy and Spain and spanned both the acute and convalescent phases of COVID-19. Where available, HLA class I and class II types were taken from metadata supplied by the sample provider and were not determined by assay-based typing. Subjects who had been exposed to COVID-19, were actively infected with it, or had recovered from it provided the deeply sampled blood TCRbeta repertoires that made up the dataset. The repertoires were made available in a free public database intended to serve as a resource for research on the immune response to SARS-CoV-2. The samples were drawn from two sources: the first 160 participants of the ongoing ImmuneRACE study, and about 1,300 subjects contributed by 6 global collaborators. The prospective study material was composed of cDNA or gDNA derived from T cells, B-cell-depleted T cells, or PBMCs. A de-identified subject ID, COVID-19 status, age in years and sex were almost always included in the sample metadata.

TCRbeta CDR3 regions were amplified from genomic DNA by means of the immunoSEQ Assay, a bias-controlled multiplex PCR. Per the original workflow: The number of nucleated cells in each sample was estimated by amplification of reference gene primers within the assay. To quantify the absolute abundance of each unique TCRbeta CDR3 rearrangement, sequence reads were collapsed and filtered. For each sample, productive Simpson clonality was calculated by taking the square root of Simpson's diversity index across productive rearrangements. The table was pulled from immuneACCESS by TCRdb, which kept in-frame rearrangements only. Such tables lose some clones; where checked, under half of the loss comes from unresolved V genes, and the rest has no known cause. The V and J calls and the clone size are those of that table, but D and trimming were determined from the DNA. In all, the sample holds some 83,000 clones, and over 80% of those were seen once. The leading ten clones occupy 3.5% of the sample.

Collaborating institutions collected whole blood in K2EDTA tubes following their own protocols. Collaborator samples were shipped for TCRbeta analysis as frozen whole blood, isolated PBMCs, or DNA extracted from either sample type. The investigation overall reported the following: How much clinical and demographic metadata was included differed by source and by participant, and the metadata was provided uncurated.

Remarks on this clone: What this receptor recognizes is not known. No per-base quality is available; no much larger clone lies one base away.

Sequencing was carried out using peripheral blood. This receptor was taken from a man over 45 with acute or convalescent COVID-19.

The DNA is TGTGCCAGTAGCAGAAGACAGGGAACCAGCAATCAGCCCCAGCATTTT. The resulting protein is CASSRRQGTSNQPQHF. The V gene is TRBV19 and the J gene is TRBJ1-5, and TRBD1 aligns with 7 junction nucleotides. From the cysteine up to the phenylalanine, the CDR3 has a length of 16 residues. Only CDR3 DNA is held: 48 bases, read in frame from base 1. V ends up 6 bases short and J 1 base short, with an unmatched junction base count of 9. Reading the germline V gene (reference sequence) gives CDR1 LNHDA and CDR2 SQIVND. Reference TRBV19 and TRBJ1-5 genes cover what lies past the CDR3, so the full variable domain is DGGITQSPKYLFRKEGQNVTLSCEQNLNHDAMYWYRQDPGQGLRLIYYSQIVNDFQKGDIAEGYSVSREKKESFPLTVTSAQKNPTAFYLCASSRRQGTSNQPQHFGDGTRLSIL.